Reported below is one T cell receptor beta chain. Its matching antigen is unknown. V gave up 3 bases and J gave up 6 bases, with 9 bases separating them. Germline V lookup: CDR1 SGDLS, CDR2 YYNGEE. The length of the CDR3 is 13 residues. Profiling relied on immunoSEQ multiplex PCR, and the TCRdb table lists in-frame clones only, not all of them. The sample records around 120,000 clones, about 93% being singletons. The sample is drawn from a study of T cell responses to AZD1222 COVID-19 vaccine. The overall study: Second-dose groups at about 4 or about 12 weeks were pooled.

Findings of the study overall: Scientists sampled the repertoires only once the peak T cell response had passed. Donors skewed white British and female; clonal diversity was possibly underestimated. Mapped onto spike, vaccine-associated CD4 TCRs spanned it and were dominant at 160-218 and 743-854.

The receptor's source is an adult in good health. The genes are TRBV9 and TRBJ2-2, with D unclear. This material consisted of peripheral blood, taken on day 0 of AZD1222 vaccination. CDR3 in DNA: TGTGCCAGCAGCGCCCTAGTGGCCGGGGAGCTGTTTTTT. It translates to CASSALVAGELFF. Variable domain in full (rest from reference TRBV9 and TRBJ2-2): DSGVTQTPKHLITATGQRVTLRCSPRSGDLSVYWYQQSLDQGLQFLIQYYNGEERAKGNILERFSAQQFPDLHSELNLSSLELGDSALYFCASSALVAGELFFGEGSRLTVL.